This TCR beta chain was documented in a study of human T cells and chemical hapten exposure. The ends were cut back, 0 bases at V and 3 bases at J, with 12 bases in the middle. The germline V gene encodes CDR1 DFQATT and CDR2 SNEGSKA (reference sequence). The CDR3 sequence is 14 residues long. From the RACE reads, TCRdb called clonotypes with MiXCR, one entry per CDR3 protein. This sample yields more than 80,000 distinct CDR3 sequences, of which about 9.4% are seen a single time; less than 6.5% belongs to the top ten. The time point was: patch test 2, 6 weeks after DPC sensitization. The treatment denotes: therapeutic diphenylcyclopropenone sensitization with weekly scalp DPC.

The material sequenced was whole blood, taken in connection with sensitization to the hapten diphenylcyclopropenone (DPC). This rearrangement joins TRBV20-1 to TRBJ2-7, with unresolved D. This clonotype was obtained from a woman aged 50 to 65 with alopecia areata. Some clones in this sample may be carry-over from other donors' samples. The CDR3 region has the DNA TGCAGTGCTAGAGATTTTGGCAGAAACTACGAGCAGTACTTC. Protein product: CSARDFGRNYEQYF.